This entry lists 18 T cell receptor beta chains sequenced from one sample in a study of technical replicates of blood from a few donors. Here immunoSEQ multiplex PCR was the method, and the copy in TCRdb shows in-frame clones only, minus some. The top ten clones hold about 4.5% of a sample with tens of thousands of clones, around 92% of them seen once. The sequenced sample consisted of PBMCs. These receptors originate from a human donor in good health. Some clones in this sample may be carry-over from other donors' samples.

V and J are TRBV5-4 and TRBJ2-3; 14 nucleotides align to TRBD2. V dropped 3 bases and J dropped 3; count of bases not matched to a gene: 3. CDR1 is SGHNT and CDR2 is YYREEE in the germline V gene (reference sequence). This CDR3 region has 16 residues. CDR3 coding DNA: TGTGCCAGCAGCTCGGGACTAGCGGGAGTGACAGATACGCAGTATTTT. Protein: CASSSGLAGVTDTQYF.

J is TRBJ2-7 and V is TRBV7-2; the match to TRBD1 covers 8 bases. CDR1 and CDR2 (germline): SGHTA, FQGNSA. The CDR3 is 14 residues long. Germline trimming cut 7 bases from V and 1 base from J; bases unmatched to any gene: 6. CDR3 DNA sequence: TGTGCCAGCAAGATCGGGACAGGTTCCTACGAGCAGTACTTC. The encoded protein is CASKIGTGSYEQYF.

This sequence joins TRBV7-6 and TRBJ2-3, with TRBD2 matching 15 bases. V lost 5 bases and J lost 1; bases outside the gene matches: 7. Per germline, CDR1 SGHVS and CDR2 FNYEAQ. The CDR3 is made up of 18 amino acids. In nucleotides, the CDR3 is TGTGCCAGCAGCCTAATACGGACTAGCGGGAGGGGCACAGATACGCAGTATTTT. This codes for CASSLIRTSGRGTDTQYF.

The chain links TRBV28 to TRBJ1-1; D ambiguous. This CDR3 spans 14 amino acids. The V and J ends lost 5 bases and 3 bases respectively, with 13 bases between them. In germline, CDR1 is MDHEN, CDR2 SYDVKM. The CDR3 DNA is TGTGCCAGCAGTGCCCTCTGGCGGTACACTGAAGCTTTCTTT. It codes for CASSALWRYTEAFF.

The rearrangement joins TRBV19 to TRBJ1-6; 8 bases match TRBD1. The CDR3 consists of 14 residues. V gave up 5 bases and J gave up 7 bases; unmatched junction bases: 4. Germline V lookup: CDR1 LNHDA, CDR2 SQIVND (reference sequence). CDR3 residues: CASSDRGNNSPLHF. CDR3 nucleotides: TGTGCCAGTAGTGACAGGGGTAACAATTCACCCCTCCACTTT.

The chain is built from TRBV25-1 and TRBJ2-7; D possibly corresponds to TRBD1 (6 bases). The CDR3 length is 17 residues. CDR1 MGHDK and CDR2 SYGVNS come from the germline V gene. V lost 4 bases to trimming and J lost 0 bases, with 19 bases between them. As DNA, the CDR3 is TGTGCCAGCAGTGGACCTACCGGGACATTTAGCTCCTACGAGCAGTACTTC. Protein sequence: CASSGPTGTFSSYEQYF.

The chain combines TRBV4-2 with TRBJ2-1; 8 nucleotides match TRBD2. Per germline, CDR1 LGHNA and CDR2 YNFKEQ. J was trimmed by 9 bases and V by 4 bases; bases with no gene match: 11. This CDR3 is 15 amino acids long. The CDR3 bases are TGTGCCAGCAGCCCGCAGGGCGGGGGGCTGGTTGAGCAGTTCTTC. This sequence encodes CASSPQGGGLVEQFF.

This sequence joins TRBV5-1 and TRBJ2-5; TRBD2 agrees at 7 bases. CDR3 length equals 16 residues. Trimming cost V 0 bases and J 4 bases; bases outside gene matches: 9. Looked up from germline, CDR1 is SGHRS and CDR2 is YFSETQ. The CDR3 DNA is TGCGCCAGCAGCTTGGCGTCTAGCGGTTTGAGAGAGACCCAGTACTTC. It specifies CASSLASSGLRETQYF.

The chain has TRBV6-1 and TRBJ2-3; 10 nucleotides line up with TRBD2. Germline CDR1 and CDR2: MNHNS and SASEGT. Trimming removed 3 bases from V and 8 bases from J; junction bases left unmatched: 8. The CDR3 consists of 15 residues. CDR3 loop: CASSDLAGAWGTQYF. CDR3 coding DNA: TGTGCCAGCAGTGACCTAGCGGGAGCTTGGGGTACGCAGTATTTT.

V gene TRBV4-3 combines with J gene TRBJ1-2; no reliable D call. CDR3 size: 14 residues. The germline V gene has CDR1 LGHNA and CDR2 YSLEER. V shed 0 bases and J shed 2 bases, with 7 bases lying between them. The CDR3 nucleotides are TGCGCCAGCAGCCAAGATTCCAGGAACTATGGCTACACCTTC. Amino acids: CASSQDSRNYGYTF.

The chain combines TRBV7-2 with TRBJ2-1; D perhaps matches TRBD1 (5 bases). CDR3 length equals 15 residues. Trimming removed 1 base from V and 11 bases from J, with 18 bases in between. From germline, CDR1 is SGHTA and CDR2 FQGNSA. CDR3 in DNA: TGTGCCAGCAGCTTAGGGTTGTCAGGGCCCGCTAAGCAGTTCTTC. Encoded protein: CASSLGLSGPAKQFF.

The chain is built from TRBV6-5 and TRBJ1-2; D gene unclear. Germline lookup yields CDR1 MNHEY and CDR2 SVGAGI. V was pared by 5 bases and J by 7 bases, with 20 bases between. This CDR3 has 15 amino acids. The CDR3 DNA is TGTGCCAGCAGTCCCCGGTTATCCTCTATGGTTGGCTACACCTTC. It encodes CASSPRLSSMVGYTF.

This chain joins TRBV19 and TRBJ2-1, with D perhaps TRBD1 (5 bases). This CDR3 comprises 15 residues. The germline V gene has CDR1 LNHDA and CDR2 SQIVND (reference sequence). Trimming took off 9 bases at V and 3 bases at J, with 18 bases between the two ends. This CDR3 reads CASGRTGSGYNEQFF. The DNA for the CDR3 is TGTGCCAGCGGCCGTACAGGTTCCGGCTACAATGAGCAGTTCTTC.

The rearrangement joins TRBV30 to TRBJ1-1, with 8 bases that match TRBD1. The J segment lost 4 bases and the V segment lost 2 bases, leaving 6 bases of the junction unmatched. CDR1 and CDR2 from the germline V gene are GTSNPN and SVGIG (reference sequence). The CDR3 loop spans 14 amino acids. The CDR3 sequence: CAWSRRTGSTEAFF. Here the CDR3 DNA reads TGTGCCTGGAGTCGGAGGACAGGGTCCACTGAAGCTTTCTTT.

The CDR3 loop is CASSREVTGANTGELFF. DNA for the CDR3: TGTGCCAGCAGCCGGGAAGTGACGGGAGCGAACACCGGGGAGCTGTTTTTT. The rearrangement joins TRBV6-4 to TRBJ2-2, with a possible D match to TRBD2 (6 bases). V dropped 6 bases and J dropped 0 bases, with 17 bases sitting between them. The germline V gene has CDR1 MRHNA and CDR2 SNTAGT. CDR3 size: 17 residues.

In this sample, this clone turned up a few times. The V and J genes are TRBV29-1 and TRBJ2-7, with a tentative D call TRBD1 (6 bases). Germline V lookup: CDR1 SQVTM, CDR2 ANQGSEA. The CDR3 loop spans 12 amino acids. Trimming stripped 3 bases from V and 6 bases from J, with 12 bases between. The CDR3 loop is CSVETHRAEQYF. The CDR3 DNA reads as TGCAGCGTTGAGACTCACAGGGCCGAGCAGTACTTC.

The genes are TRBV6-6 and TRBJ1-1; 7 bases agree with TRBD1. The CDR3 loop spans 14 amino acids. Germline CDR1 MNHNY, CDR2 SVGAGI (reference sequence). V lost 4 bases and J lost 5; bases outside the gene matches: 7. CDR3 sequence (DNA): TGTGCCAGCAGTTCCACAGGGGTGGGGACTGAAGCTTTCTTT. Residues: CASSSTGVGTEAFF.

The CDR3 reads CASSPGGASTDTQYF. The CDR3 DNA follows: TGTGCCAGCTCGCCTGGAGGAGCTAGCACAGATACGCAGTATTTT. V is TRBV18 and J is TRBJ2-3, with D possibly matching TRBD2 (5 bases). The CDR3 runs to 15 residues. Germline CDR1 reads KGHSH; CDR2 reads LQKENI. Trimming shortened V by 6 bases and J by 0 bases, and 13 bases separated the two germline ends.